This T cell receptor beta chain is drawn from a study of vaccination effects on CD4 cells after COVID-19. This clone showed up just once. Its antigen is unidentified. TCRdb's table, derived via immunoSEQ multiplex PCR, lists solely in-frame clones and lacks some. The data contain roughly 27,000 clones, 75% to 80% of them seen just once; the ten biggest clones take up around 6.5%. Germline V gene lookup returns CDR1 LNHDA and CDR2 SQIVND (reference sequence). There are 15 residues in the CDR3. The junction had 6 bases not matched to a gene; V was cut back by 8 bases and J by 3 bases. ViraFEST expansion of antigen-specific CD4+ T cells with viral peptide pools preceded sequencing. The culture ran for roughly ten days, and then CD4+ T cells were isolated. Vaccine administered to participants consisted of two doses of either BNT162b2 or mRNA-1273.

The V and J genes are TRBV19 and TRBJ2-6, with TRBD1 matching 8 bases. The clonotype comes from a human donor who received a COVID-19 vaccine. Some clones in this sample may be carry-over from other donors' samples. The material sequenced was CD4+ T cells from PBMCs cultured with SARS-CoV-2 spike peptides, taken after COVID-19 vaccination. CDR3 in amino acids: CASAKQGGGANVLTF. CDR3 nucleotides: TGTGCCAGTGCGAAACAGGGGGGTGGGGCCAACGTCCTGACTTTC.